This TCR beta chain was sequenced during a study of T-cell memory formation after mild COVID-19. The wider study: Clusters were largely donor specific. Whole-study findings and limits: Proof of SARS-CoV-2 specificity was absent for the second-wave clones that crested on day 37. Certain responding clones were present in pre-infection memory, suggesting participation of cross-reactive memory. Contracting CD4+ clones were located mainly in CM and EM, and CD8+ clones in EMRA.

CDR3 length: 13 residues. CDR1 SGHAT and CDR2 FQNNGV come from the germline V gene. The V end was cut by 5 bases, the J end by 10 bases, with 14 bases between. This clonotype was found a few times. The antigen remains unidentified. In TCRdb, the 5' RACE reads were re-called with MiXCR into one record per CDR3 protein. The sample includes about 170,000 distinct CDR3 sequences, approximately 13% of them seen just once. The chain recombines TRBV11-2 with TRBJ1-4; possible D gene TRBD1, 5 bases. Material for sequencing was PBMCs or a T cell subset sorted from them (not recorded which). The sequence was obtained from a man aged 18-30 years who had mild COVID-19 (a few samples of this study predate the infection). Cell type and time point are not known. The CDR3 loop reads CASSPRIGGKLFF. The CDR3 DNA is TGTGCCAGCAGCCCTAGGATCGGGGGAAAACTGTTTTTT. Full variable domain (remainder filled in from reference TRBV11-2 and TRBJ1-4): EAGVAQSPRYKIIEKRQSVAFWCNPISGHATLYWYQQILGQGPKLLIQFQNNGVVDDSQLPKDRFSAERLKGVDSTLKIQPAKLEDSAVYLCASSPRIGGKLFFGSGTQLSVL.